The sequence of this T cell receptor beta chain was determined in a study of cytomegalovirus exposure and HLA in healthy donors. Study context: A previous analysis identified 95 million to 120 million unique TCR beta sequences derived from 180 million or so T cells.

Study-level results: Within an earlier analysis, most TCR beta V segments proved productive either about 87% or about 30% of the time. The HLA-A and HLA-B alleles of most subjects were reportedly predicted accurately from TCR beta sequences.

Deletions cut 1 base from V and 2 bases from J, with 4 bases between. This CDR3 has 13 residues. Germline CDR1 and CDR2: MNHNS and SASEGT. The study ran its PCR with 60 Vbeta and 13 Jbeta primers. Data came from immunoSEQ multiplex PCR; TCRdb stores just in-frame clones and leaves some out. This table has more than 85,000 clones, 60% to 85% appearing once. Details on this clone: Antigen: not known.

While unrecorded immune exposures were likely, the donors were nominally healthy when sampled. V is TRBV6-1 and J is TRBJ2-3, with no clear D. The source of this sequence is a woman aged 55-70 years in good health and CMV-seropositive. Sequencing input: PBMCs. Here the CDR3 reads CASSEDTTDTQYF. The CDR3 coding sequence is TGTGCCAGCAGTGAAGACACCACAGATACGCAGTATTTT.